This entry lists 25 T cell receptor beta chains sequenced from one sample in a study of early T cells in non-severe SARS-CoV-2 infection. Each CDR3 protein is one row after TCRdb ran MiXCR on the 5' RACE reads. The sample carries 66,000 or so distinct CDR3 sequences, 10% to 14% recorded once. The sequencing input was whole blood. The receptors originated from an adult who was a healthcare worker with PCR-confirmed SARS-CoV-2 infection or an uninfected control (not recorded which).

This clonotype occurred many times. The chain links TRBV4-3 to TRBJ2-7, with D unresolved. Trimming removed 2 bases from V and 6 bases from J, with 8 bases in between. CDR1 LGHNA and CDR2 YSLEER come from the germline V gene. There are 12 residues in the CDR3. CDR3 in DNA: TGCGCCAGCAGCCAAACCTCAGGCGAGCAGTACTTC. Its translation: CASSQTSGEQYF.

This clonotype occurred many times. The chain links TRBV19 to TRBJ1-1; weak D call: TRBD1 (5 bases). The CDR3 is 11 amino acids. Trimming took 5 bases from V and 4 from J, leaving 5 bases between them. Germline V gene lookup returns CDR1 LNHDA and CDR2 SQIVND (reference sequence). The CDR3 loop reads CASSQGTEAFF. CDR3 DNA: TGTGCCAGTAGTCAGGGCACTGAAGCTTTCTTT.

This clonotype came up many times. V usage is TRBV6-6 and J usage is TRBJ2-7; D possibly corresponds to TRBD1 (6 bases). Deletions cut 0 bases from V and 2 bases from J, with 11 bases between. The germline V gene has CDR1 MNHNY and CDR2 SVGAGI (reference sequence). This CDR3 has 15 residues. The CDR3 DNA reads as TGTGCCAGCAGTTACTCCCGGGACAACCCCTACGAGCAGTACTTC. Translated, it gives CASSYSRDNPYEQYF.

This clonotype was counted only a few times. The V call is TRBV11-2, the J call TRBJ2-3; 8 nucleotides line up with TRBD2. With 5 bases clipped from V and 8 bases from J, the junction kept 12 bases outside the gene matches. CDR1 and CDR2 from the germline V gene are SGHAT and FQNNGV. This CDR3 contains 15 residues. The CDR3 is CASSDLAGTWATQYF. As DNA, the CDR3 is TGTGCCAGCAGCGATTTAGCGGGGACATGGGCTACGCAGTATTTT.

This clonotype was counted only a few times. In DNA form, the CDR3 reads TGTGCCATCCGCCCCCCCTCGGACAGTAACTATGGCTACACCTTC. This translates into CAIRPPSDSNYGYTF. The V and J genes are TRBV10-3 and TRBJ1-2, with D maybe TRBD1 (6 bases). This CDR3 contains 15 residues. The V and J ends lost 8 bases and 1 base respectively, with 17 bases between them. Per germline, CDR1 ENHRY and CDR2 SYGVKD.

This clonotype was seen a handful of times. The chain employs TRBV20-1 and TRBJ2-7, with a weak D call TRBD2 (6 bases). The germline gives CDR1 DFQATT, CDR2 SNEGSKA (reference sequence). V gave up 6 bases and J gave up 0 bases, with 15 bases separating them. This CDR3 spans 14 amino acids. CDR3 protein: CSASPGVSSYEQYF. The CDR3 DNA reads TGCAGTGCCTCCCCGGGGGTCAGCTCCTACGAGCAGTACTTC.

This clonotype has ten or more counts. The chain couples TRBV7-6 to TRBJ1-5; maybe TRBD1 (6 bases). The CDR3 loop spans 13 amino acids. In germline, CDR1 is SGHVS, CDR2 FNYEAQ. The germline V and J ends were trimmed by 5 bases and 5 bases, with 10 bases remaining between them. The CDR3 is CASSLHRDQPQHF. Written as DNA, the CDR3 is TGTGCCAGCAGCCTACACAGGGATCAGCCCCAGCATTTT.

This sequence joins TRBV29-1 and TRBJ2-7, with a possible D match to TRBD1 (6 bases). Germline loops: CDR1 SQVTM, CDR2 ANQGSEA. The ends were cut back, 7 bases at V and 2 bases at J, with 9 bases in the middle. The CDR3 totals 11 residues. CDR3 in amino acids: CSAQGTYEQYF. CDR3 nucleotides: TGCAGCGCACAGGGTACCTACGAGCAGTACTTC.

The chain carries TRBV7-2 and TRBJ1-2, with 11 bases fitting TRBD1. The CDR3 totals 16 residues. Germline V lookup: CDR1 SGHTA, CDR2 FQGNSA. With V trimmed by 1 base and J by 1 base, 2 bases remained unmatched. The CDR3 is CASSLGTGGVNYGYTF. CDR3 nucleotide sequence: TGTGCCAGCAGCTTAGGGACAGGGGGCGTTAACTATGGCTACACCTTC.

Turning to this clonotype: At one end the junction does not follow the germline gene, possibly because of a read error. CDR3 protein: CASSWTSTDTQYF. CDR3 sequence (DNA): TGTGCCAGCAGCTGGACTAGCACCGATACGCAGTATTTT. This chain connects TRBV6-4 to TRBJ2-3; 8 bases fit TRBD2. Germline CDR1 MRHNA, CDR2 SNTAGT. The CDR3 length is 13 residues.

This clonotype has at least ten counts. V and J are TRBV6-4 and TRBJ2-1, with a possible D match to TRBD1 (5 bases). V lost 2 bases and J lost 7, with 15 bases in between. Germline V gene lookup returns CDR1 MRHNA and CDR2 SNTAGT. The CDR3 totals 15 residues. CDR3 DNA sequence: TGTGCCAGCAGTGACGGCAGGGCGAGTAGTAATGAGCAGTTCTTC. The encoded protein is CASSDGRASSNEQFF.

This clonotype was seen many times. CDR3 residues: CASSVGGSHEQYF. For the CDR3, the DNA is TGTGCCAGCAGTGTCGGAGGGAGCCACGAGCAGTACTTC. The chain carries TRBV12-3 or TRBV12-4 and TRBJ2-7; D is perhaps TRBD2 (6 bases). The CDR3 is 13 amino acids. With 5 bases removed from V and 5 bases from J, the gap between germline ends came to 13 bases.

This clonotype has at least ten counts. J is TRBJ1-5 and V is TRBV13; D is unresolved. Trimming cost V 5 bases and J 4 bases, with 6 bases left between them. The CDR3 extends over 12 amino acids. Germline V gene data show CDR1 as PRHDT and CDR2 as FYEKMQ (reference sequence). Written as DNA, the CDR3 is TGTGCCAGCAGCCAGTTTAATCAGCCCCAGCATTTT. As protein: CASSQFNQPQHF.

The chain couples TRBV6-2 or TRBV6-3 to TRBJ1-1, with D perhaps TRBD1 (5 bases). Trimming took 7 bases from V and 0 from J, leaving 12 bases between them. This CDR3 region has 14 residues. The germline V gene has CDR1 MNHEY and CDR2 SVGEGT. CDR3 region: CASTKDSMNTEAFF. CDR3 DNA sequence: TGTGCCAGCACTAAAGACAGCATGAACACTGAAGCTTTCTTT.

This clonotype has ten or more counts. The CDR3 here is CASRGSYEQYF. The CDR3 DNA follows: TGTGCCAGCAGGGGCTCCTACGAGCAGTACTTC. The J gene is TRBJ2-7, the V gene TRBV3-1; D is unclear. Trimming shortened V by 6 bases and J by 0 bases, and 3 bases separated the two germline ends. This CDR3 comprises 11 residues. Looked up from germline, CDR1 is LGHDT and CDR2 is YNNKEL (reference sequence).

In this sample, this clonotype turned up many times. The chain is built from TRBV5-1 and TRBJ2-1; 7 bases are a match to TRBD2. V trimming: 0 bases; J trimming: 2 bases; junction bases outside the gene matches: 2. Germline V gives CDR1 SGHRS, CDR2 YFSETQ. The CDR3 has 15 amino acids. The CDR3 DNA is TGCGCCAGCAGCTTGGGCGGGGGAGCCTACAATGAGCAGTTCTTC. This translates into CASSLGGGAYNEQFF.

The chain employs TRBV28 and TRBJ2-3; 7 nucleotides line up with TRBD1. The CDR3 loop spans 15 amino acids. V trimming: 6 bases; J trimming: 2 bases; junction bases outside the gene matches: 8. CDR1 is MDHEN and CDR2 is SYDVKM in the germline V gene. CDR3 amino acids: CASSQPGQSTDTQYF. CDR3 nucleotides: TGTGCCAGCAGCCAACCGGGACAGTCCACAGATACGCAGTATTTT.

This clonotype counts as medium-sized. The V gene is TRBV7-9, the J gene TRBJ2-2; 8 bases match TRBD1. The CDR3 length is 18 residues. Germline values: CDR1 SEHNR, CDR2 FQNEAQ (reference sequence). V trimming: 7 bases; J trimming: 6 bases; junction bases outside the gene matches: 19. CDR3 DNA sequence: TGTGCCAGCATCCTGTCGACAGGGGCCTGGTTTCGGCCCGGGGAGCTGTTTTTT. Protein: CASILSTGAWFRPGELFF.

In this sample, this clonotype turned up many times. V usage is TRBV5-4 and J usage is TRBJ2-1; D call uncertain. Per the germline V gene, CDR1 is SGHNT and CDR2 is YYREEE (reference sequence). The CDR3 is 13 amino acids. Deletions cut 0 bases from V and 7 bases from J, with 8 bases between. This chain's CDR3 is CASSLDRSNEQFF. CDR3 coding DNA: TGTGCCAGCAGCTTGGATCGTTCTAATGAGCAGTTCTTC.

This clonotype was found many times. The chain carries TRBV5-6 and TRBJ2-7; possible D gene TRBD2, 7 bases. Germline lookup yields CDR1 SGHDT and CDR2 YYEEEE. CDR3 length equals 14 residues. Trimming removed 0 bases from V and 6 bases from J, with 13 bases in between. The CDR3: CASSLEGGKFEQYF. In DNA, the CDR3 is TGTGCCAGCAGCTTGGAGGGGGGGAAGTTCGAGCAGTACTTC.

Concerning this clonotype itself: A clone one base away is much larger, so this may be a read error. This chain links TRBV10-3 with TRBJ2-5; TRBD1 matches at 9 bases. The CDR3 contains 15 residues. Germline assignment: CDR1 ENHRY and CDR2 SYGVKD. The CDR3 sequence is CTISVRTGAKETQYF. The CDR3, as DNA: TGTACCATCAGTGTTCGGACAGGGGCAAAAGAGACCCAGTACTTC.

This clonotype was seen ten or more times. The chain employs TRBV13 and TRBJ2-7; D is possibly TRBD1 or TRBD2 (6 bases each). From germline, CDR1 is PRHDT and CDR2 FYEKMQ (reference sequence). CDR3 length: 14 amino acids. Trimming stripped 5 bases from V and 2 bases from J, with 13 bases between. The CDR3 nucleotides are TGTGCCAGCAGCCCCCCGGGGGCCCCCTACGAGCAGTACTTC. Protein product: CASSPPGAPYEQYF.

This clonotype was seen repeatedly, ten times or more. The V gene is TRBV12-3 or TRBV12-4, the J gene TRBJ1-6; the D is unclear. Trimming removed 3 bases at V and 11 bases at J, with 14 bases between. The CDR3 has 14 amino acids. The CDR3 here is CASSLGSLMTPLHF. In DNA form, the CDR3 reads TGTGCCAGCAGTTTGGGCAGCCTAATGACACCCCTCCACTTT.

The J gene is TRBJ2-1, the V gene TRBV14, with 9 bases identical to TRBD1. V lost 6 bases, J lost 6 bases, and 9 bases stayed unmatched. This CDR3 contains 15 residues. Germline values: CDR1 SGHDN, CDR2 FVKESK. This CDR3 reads CASRPGTGMLNEQFF. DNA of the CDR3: TGTGCCAGCAGGCCCGGGACAGGGATGCTCAATGAGCAGTTCTTC. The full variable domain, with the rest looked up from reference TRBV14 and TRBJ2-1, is EAGVTQFPSHSVIEKGQTVTLRCDPISGHDNLYWYRRVMGKEIKFLLHFVKESKQDESGMPNNRFLAERTGGTYSTLKVQPAELEDSGVYFCASRPGTGMLNEQFFGPGTRLTVL.

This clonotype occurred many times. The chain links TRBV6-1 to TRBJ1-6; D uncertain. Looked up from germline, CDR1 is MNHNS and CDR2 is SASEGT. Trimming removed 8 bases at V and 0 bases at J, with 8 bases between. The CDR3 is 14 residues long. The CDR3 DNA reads TGTGCCAGCGGGATCAGCTCCTATAATTCACCCCTCCACTTT. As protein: CASGISSYNSPLHF.